Below are 8 T cell receptor beta chains sequenced from a single sample in a study of metastatic and nonmetastatic thyroid tumors. All patients were untreated before thyroid surgery. TCRdb reanalyzed the PCR reads with MiXCR. Among under 20,000 clones, around 17% were seen once, and the ten largest hold around 20%. Sequencing was done on a sample of blood. These receptors came from a male donor with papillary thyroid cancer or a benign thyroid nodule (not recorded which). Some clones in this sample may be carry-over from other donors' samples.

In its sample, this clone was seen many times. V usage is TRBV11-2 and J usage is TRBJ2-1; 9 nucleotides match TRBD2. Germline V gives CDR1 SGHAT, CDR2 FQNNGV. The CDR3 is 16 residues long. With V trimmed by 0 bases and J by 8 bases, 8 bases remained unmatched. The chain's CDR3 is CASSLDQRREGYEQFF. CDR3 DNA: TGTGCCAGCAGCTTAGATCAGAGGCGGGAGGGCTATGAGCAGTTCTTC.

This clone is labeled as medium-sized. One end of the junction fails to match germline, which may point to a read error. The V and J genes are TRBV5-5 and TRBJ2-6; no reliable D call. This CDR3 comprises 17 residues. The germline V gene encodes CDR1 SGHKS and CDR2 YYEKEE (reference sequence). CDR3 sequence reads: CASILGRYLSGANVLTF. The CDR3 nucleotides are TGTGCCAGCATCTTGGGCCGATACCTCTCTGGGGCCAACGTCCTGACTTTC.

Judged by abundance, this clone is medium-sized. CDR3 residues: CASSASTDTQYF. The CDR3 DNA is TGTGCCAGCAGTGCGTCCACAGATACGCAGTATTTT. The chain links TRBV28 to TRBJ2-3; unclear D gene. The CDR3 extends over 12 amino acids. Germline loops: CDR1 MDHEN, CDR2 SYDVKM. Trimming removed 5 bases at V and 2 bases at J, with 5 bases between. The whole variable domain, remainder taken from reference TRBV28 and TRBJ2-3, is DVKVTQSSRYLVKRTGEKVFLECVQDMDHENMFWYRQDPGLGLRLIYFSYDVKMKEKGDIPEGYSVSREKKERFSLILESASTNQTSMYLCASSASTDTQYFGPGTRLTVL.

The sample holds many counts of this clone. This chain connects TRBV27 to TRBJ2-5, with TRBD2 as a possible D gene (6 bases). This CDR3 is built from 14 residues. With 1 base removed from V and 5 bases from J, the gap between germline ends came to 11 bases. In germline, CDR1 is MNHEY, CDR2 SMNVEV (reference sequence). CDR3 DNA sequence: TGTGCCAGCAGTTTATTGGGGGGAACGGAGACCCAGTACTTC. It is translated as CASSLLGGTETQYF.

This clone was detected many times. The chain uses TRBV15 and TRBJ2-1; TRBD2 agrees at 11 bases. Germline V gene lookup returns CDR1 LNHNV and CDR2 YYDKDF (reference sequence). The length of the CDR3 is 14 residues. Trimming removed 6 bases from V and 5 bases from J; junction bases left unmatched: 3. In DNA form, the CDR3 reads TGTGCCACCAGAGGGACTAGCGGTCACAATGAGCAGTTCTTC. Its protein is CATRGTSGHNEQFF.

The V call is TRBV30, the J call TRBJ1-4, with D possibly TRBD1 on 5 matching bases. The ends were cut back, 0 bases at V and 0 bases at J, with 20 bases in the middle. Germline V gene lookup returns CDR1 GTSNPN and CDR2 SVGIG (reference sequence). The CDR3 has 19 residues. CDR3 in DNA: TGTGCCTGGAGTGTATGGAGGACATGGCCCAGGACAACTAATGAAAAACTGTTTTTT. Translated: CAWSVWRTWPRTTNEKLFF.

A note on this clone: One end of the junction varies from germline; a read error may be responsible. This rearrangement joins TRBV19 to TRBJ2-5; D call uncertain. CDR1 and CDR2 (germline): LNHDA, SQIVND (reference sequence). This CDR3 contains 13 residues. The CDR3 DNA reads TGTGCTAGTAGTATAGGGTCGAAGGAGACCCAGTACTTC. Amino acid sequence: CASSIGSKETQYF.

CDR3 in amino acids: CASSDRGTGSSYEQYF. The CDR3 DNA reads as TGTGCCAGCAGTGACAGAGGGACAGGGTCATCCTACGAGCAGTACTTC. J is TRBJ2-7 and V is TRBV6-4; TRBD1 agrees at 9 bases. CDR3 length equals 16 residues. J gave up 1 base and V 2 bases, and 6 bases lay outside the gene matches. Germline CDR1 MRHNA, CDR2 SNTAGT.